This paragraph reports one TCR beta chain. Other DNA sequences of this sample code for an identical CDR3. This sample is drawn from a study of blood T cell repertoires in COVID-19. Study summary: The origin of the acute and convalescent COVID-19 samples was the United States, Italy and Spain. T cells, B-cell-depleted T cells, or PBMCs supplied cDNA or gDNA.

This CDR3 comprises 13 residues. Germline V gene data show CDR1 as KGHDR and CDR2 as SFDVKD. V gave up 3 bases and J gave up 3 bases, with 5 bases separating them. Per the original data handling: Using reference gene primer amplification, nucleated cell counts were estimated. Sequenced by immunoSEQ multiplex PCR; TCRdb stores in-frame clones only, minus some. That table gives V, J and clone size, and the DNA gave D and trimming. Here the sample spans 250,000 to 350,000 clones, 86% being singletons. The specimen was peripheral blood. This TCR was sampled from a woman between 50 and 59 years old with acute or convalescent COVID-19. The V call is TRBV24-1, the J call TRBJ1-5; D ambiguous. CDR3: CATSDSTNQPQHF. The CDR3 DNA is TGTGCCACCAGTGATAGCACCAATCAGCCCCAGCATTTT.